The 25 T cell receptor beta chains below were found in one sample sequenced in a study of CD8+ T cells in alopecia areata. Treatment described: oral pan-JAK inhibitor, 5-10 mg twice daily. Extracted RNA was reverse transcribed into cDNA, the sequencing template. TCRdb keeps only in-frame clones here, not all; method: immunoSEQ multiplex PCR. The sample lists 40,000 to 50,000 clones, around 71% occurring once. Here the sequenced sample was CD8+ T cells sorted from blood, taken at week 4, from a patient treated with tofacitinib. Every receptor here comes from a human donor with alopecia areata.

The table lists this clone with a few counts. The gene calls are TRBV7-9 and TRBJ2-1; D unresolved. The CDR3 loop spans 13 amino acids. V dropped 1 base and J dropped 2 bases, with 3 bases sitting between them. Germline loops: CDR1 SEHNR, CDR2 FQNEAQ (reference sequence). CDR3 sequence reads: CASSLDPYNEQFF. The CDR3 nucleotides are TGTGCCAGCAGCTTAGATCCCTACAATGAGCAGTTCTTC.

This chain links TRBV27 with TRBJ2-2, with 9 bases aligning to TRBD2. The CDR3 covers 16 residues. Trimming removed 6 bases from V and 1 base from J; junction bases left unmatched: 6. From germline, CDR1 is MNHEY and CDR2 SMNVEV (reference sequence). The CDR3 sequence is CASSDRLAENTGELFF. The CDR3 DNA reads TGTGCCAGCAGCGATAGACTAGCGGAGAACACCGGGGAGCTGTTTTTT.

V gene TRBV15 combines with J gene TRBJ1-1; the D is unclear. The CDR3 covers 13 residues. Per germline, CDR1 LNHNV and CDR2 YYDKDF (reference sequence). Trimming stripped 0 bases from V and 4 bases from J, with 6 bases between. CDR3 in amino acids: CATSRDRGTEAFF. For the CDR3, the DNA is TGTGCCACCAGCAGAGATCGCGGCACTGAAGCTTTCTTT.

The chain combines TRBV9 with TRBJ1-4; D not resolved. Trimming took off 3 bases at V and 0 bases at J, with 9 bases between the two ends. The CDR3 is made up of 15 amino acids. Germline lookup yields CDR1 SGDLS and CDR2 YYNGEE. CDR3 sequence: CASSGEASTNEKLFF. The CDR3 DNA reads as TGTGCCAGCAGCGGCGAGGCTTCAACTAATGAAAAACTGTTTTTT.

The chain carries TRBV29-1 and TRBJ1-1; possibly TRBD1 for D (5 bases). The CDR3 contains 12 residues. Germline CDR1 and CDR2: SQVTM and ANQGSEA. The V end was cut by 0 bases, the J end by 5 bases, with 7 bases between. This CDR3 reads CSVEDGGTEAFF. The CDR3 coding sequence is TGCAGCGTTGAAGACGGGGGTACTGAAGCTTTCTTT.

In nucleotides, the CDR3 is TGTGCCTGGGGGAACAATGAGCAGTTCTTC. Amino acid sequence: CAWGNNEQFF. This sequence joins TRBV30 and TRBJ2-1; no reliable D call. Trimming stripped 5 bases from V and 5 bases from J, with 4 bases between. From germline, CDR1 is GTSNPN and CDR2 SVGIG (reference sequence). The CDR3 is 10 residues long.

This clone appeared a single time. The V and J genes are TRBV29-1 and TRBJ1-2; D is unresolved. CDR3 size: 13 residues. CDR1 and CDR2 (germline): SQVTM, ANQGSEA. V lost 3 bases and J lost 4, with 12 bases in between. The CDR3 is CSVDRGLIYGYTF. CDR3 in DNA: TGCAGCGTTGATAGAGGCCTAATCTATGGCTACACCTTC.

The chain joins TRBV27 to TRBJ1-2; maybe TRBD1 (5 bases). From germline, CDR1 is MNHEY and CDR2 SMNVEV (reference sequence). The V end lost 4 bases, the J end lost 7 bases, and 13 bases lay between the germline ends. CDR3 length: 13 residues. The CDR3 protein is CASSSGGLVGYTF. CDR3 DNA sequence: TGTGCCAGCAGTTCTGGGGGTTTGGTTGGCTACACCTTC.

A few counts support this clone. The chain's CDR3 is CASSQDRGTSGAIQYF. CDR3 DNA sequence: TGCGCCAGCAGCCAAGATAGGGGGACTAGCGGTGCCATTCAGTACTTC. V is TRBV4-3 and J is TRBJ2-4; 11 bases match TRBD2. The CDR3 totals 16 residues. After removal of 0 bases from V and 9 bases from J, the junction contained 7 bases not matched to a gene. CDR1 and CDR2 from the germline V gene are LGHNA and YSLEER.

The rearrangement links TRBV7-2 to TRBJ1-1, with 7 bases aligning to TRBD1. The junction had 3 bases not matched to a gene; V was cut back by 1 base and J by 1 base. Germline V lookup: CDR1 SGHTA, CDR2 FQGNSA. This CDR3 is 15 amino acids long. The CDR3 loop is CASSLGGGANTEAFF. DNA for the CDR3: TGTGCCAGCAGCTTAGGAGGGGGCGCGAACACTGAAGCTTTCTTT.

Comment on this clone: Because it lacks the conserved phenylalanine or tryptophan at the end, this CDR3 is likely a read error. The limits of the CDR3 on the DNA are not certain, so only TCRdb's listed CDR3 is given. V and J are TRBV30 and TRBJ1-4. Inclusive of both ends, the CDR3 amounts to 11 amino acids. In germline, CDR1 is GTSNPN, CDR2 SVGIG (reference sequence). The CDR3: CAWSVSGDINL.

V gene TRBV14 combines with J gene TRBJ2-3; D uncertain. V shed 1 base and J shed 9 bases, with 8 bases lying between them. CDR1 and CDR2 from the germline V gene are SGHDN and FVKESK. The CDR3 consists of 12 residues. CDR3 region: CASSQGESTQYF. In DNA form, the CDR3 reads TGTGCCAGCAGCCAAGGGGAATCGACGCAGTATTTT.

V gene TRBV27 combines with J gene TRBJ2-7, with 8 nucleotides matching TRBD2. Unmatched junction bases numbered 7, after V lost 6 bases and J lost 3 bases. Germline CDR1 is MNHEY and CDR2 is SMNVEV (reference sequence). The CDR3 sequence is 14 residues long. CDR3 residues: CASSRRGEYYEQYF. DNA for the CDR3: TGTGCCAGCAGCCGGCGGGGGGAATACTACGAGCAGTACTTC.

The chain carries TRBV1 and TRBJ1-5; TRBD1 is the table's D call, not checked against the DNA. TRBV1 is a pseudogene segment. There are 15 residues in the CDR3. The CDR3 region has the DNA TGCACCAGCAGCCCCCGACAGGTTGGCAATCAGCCCCAGCATTTT. It translates to CTSSPRQVGNQPQHF.

Worth noting for this clone: At one end, the junction sequence differs from germline, possibly due to a read error. The chain uses TRBV4-1 and TRBJ1-4; D unresolved. The CDR3 contains 15 residues. CDR1 and CDR2 (germline): MGHRA, YSYEKL. Here the CDR3 DNA reads TGTGCCAGCAGCCAAGAGCAGATAACAGATGAAAAACTGTTTTTT. It translates to CASSQEQITDEKLFF.

Relative to its sample, this clone is medium-sized. The chain recombines TRBV2 with TRBJ2-1, with 10 bases matching TRBD1. V gave up 6 bases and J gave up 3 bases; unmatched junction bases: 5. The CDR3 length is 15 residues. From germline, CDR1 is SNHLY and CDR2 FYNNEI. DNA for the CDR3: TGTGCCAGCAGGGTAGGGACAGGGGACTACAATGAGCAGTTCTTC. This translates into CASRVGTGDYNEQFF. Together with reference TRBV2 and TRBJ2-1, the CDR3 gives the full variable domain: EPEVTQTPSHQVTQMGQEVILRCVPISNHLYFYWYRQILGQKVEFLVSFYNNEISEKSEIFDDQFSVERPDGSNFTLKIRSTKLEDSAMYFCASRVGTGDYNEQFFGPGTRLTVL.

V and J are TRBV7-6 and TRBJ1-4; D is perhaps TRBD1 (6 bases). The ends were cut back, 2 bases at V and 7 bases at J, with 14 bases in the middle. Germline V gene sequence: CDR1 SGHVS, CDR2 FNYEAQ. This CDR3 is built from 15 residues. The CDR3 DNA sequence: TGTGCCAGCAGCTTAAACAGGGACGACCGTGAAAAACTGTTTTTT. Protein product: CASSLNRDDREKLFF.

This clone turned up a few times. The CDR3 sequence: CASSLKRGQGFHQPQHF. DNA of the CDR3: TGTGCCAGCAGTCTAAAAAGGGGACAGGGGTTCCATCAGCCCCAGCATTTT. The V gene is TRBV27, the J gene TRBJ1-5, with TRBD1 matching 10 bases. Germline V lookup: CDR1 MNHEY, CDR2 SMNVEV (reference sequence). With V trimmed by 5 bases and J by 5 bases, 12 bases remained unmatched. CDR3 length: 17 residues.

This clone showed up just a few times. The chain uses TRBV4-3 and TRBJ2-7; TRBD1 aligns across 7 bases. Germline CDR1 and CDR2: LGHNA and YSLEER. There are 15 residues in the CDR3. V lost 1 base to trimming and J lost 4 bases; unmatched junction nucleotides: 7. CDR3 nucleotide sequence: TGCGCCAGCAGCCAAGGTGGGACAGCAAATTACGAGCAGTACTTC. Protein product: CASSQGGTANYEQYF.

The rearrangement joins TRBV29-1 to TRBJ2-1; TRBD1 aligns across 8 bases. Trimming took 5 bases from V and 8 from J; bases not matched to a gene: 8. This CDR3 region has 13 residues. Germline V lookup: CDR1 SQVTM, CDR2 ANQGSEA. This CDR3 is CSVTGQGIYEQFF. CDR3 DNA sequence: TGCAGCGTTACCGGACAGGGTATTTATGAGCAGTTCTTC.

The chain has TRBV19 and TRBJ1-5; possibly TRBD1 for D (5 bases). CDR3 size: 12 residues. V lost 9 bases, J lost 7 bases, and 13 bases lay in between. The germline V gene encodes CDR1 LNHDA and CDR2 SQIVND (reference sequence). In DNA form, the CDR3 reads TGTGCCAGCAGGGTCGAGGGCCAGCCCCAGCATTTT. It translates to CASRVEGQPQHF. The full variable domain, with the rest looked up from reference TRBV19 and TRBJ1-5, is DGGITQSPKYLFRKEGQNVTLSCEQNLNHDAMYWYRQDPGQGLRLIYYSQIVNDFQKGDIAEGYSVSREKKESFPLTVTSAQKNPTAFYLCASRVEGQPQHFGDGTRLSIL.

The CDR3 bases are TGTGCCAGCAGTCCCTCCCTTACAAACGAGCAGTACTTC. Translation gives CASSPSLTNEQYF. The rearrangement links TRBV27 to TRBJ2-7; D not certain. The CDR3 runs to 13 residues. Between the trimmed V and J ends, which lost 5 bases and 5 bases, there was a span of 13 bases. CDR1 MNHEY and CDR2 SMNVEV come from the germline V gene (reference sequence).

This clone was found a few times. The genes are TRBV5-6 and TRBJ2-7; unclear D gene. This CDR3 has 12 residues. Germline V gene data show CDR1 as SGHDT and CDR2 as YYEEEE. Trimming pared 4 bases from V and 3 bases from J, leaving 8 bases between. CDR3 nucleotide sequence: TGTGCCAGCAGCGCCGGTTTCTACGAGCAGTACTTC. Translating gives CASSAGFYEQYF.

A few counts support this clone. The chain links TRBV29-1 to TRBJ2-3; D possibly uses TRBD1 or TRBD2 (5 bases each). This CDR3 region has 17 residues. Germline CDR1 is SQVTM and CDR2 is ANQGSEA. Trimming shortened V by 1 base and J by 0 bases, and 17 bases separated the two germline ends. The chain's CDR3 is CSVEAVGTKESTDTQYF. CDR3 coding DNA: TGCAGCGTTGAAGCTGTCGGGACGAAGGAAAGCACAGATACGCAGTATTTT.

This clone was seen a handful of times. The chain is built from TRBV6-5 and TRBJ1-1; D not resolved. This CDR3 is 11 amino acids long. Germline CDR1 reads MNHEY; CDR2 reads SVGAGI. Trimming took off 5 bases at V and 7 bases at J, with 8 bases between the two ends. The CDR3 here is CASSLGREAFF. The CDR3 DNA reads as TGTGCCAGCAGTCTCGGACGTGAAGCTTTCTTT.